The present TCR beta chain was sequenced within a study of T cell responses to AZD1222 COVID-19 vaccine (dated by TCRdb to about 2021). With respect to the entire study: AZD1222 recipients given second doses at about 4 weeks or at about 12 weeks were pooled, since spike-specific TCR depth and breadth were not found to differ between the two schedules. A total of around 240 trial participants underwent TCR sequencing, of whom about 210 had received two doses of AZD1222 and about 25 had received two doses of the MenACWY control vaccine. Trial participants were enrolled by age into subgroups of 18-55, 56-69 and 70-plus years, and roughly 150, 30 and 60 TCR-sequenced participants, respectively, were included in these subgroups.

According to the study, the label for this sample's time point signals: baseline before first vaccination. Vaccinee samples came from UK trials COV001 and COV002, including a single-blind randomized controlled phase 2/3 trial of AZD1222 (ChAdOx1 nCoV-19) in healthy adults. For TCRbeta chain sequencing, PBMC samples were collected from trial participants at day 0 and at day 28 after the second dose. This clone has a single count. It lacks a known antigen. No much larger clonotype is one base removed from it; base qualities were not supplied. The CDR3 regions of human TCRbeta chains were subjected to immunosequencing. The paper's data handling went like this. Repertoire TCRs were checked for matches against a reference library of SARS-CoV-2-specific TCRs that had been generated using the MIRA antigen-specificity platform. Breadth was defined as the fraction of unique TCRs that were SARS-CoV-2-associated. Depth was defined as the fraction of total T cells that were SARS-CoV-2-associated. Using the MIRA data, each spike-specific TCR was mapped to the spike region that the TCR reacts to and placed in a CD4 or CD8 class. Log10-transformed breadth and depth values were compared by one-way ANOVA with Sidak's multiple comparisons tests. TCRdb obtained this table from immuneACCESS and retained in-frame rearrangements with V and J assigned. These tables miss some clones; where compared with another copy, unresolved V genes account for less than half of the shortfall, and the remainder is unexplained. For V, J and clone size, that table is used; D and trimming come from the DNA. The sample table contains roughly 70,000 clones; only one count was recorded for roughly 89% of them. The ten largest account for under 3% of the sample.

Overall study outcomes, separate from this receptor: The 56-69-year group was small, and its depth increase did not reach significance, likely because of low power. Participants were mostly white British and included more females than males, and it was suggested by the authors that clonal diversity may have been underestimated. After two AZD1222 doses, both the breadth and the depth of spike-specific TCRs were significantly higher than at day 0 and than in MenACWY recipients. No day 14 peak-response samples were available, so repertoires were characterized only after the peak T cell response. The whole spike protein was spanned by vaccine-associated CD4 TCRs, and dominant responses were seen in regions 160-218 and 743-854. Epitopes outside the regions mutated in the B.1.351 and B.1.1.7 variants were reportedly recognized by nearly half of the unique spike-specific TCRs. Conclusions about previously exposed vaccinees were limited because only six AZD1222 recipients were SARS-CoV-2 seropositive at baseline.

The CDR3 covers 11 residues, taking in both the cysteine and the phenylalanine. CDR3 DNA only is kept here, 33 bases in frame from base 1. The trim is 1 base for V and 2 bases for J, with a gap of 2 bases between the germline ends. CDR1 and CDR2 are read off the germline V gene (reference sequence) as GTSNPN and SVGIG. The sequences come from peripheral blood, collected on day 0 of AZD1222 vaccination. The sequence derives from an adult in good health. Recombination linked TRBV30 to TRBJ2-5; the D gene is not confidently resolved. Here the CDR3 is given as CAWSGQETQYF. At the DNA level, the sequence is TGTGCCTGGAGTGGGCAAGAGACCCAGTACTTC.